This T cell receptor beta chain was observed in a study of PD-L1 blockade in urothelial cancer. Study information: Men with urothelial cancer arising in the bladder made up about 90% of the roughly 30 patients. Specimens of blood held a median count of roughly 150,000 T cells.

Study findings and constraints: Tumor-associated clones in the blood of durable-benefit patients grew more at 3 weeks.

What went into each PCR as a spike was synthetic TCR analog templates. Data came from immunoSEQ multiplex PCR; TCRdb stores just in-frame clones and leaves some out. Of some 87,000 clones in the sample, about nine tenths are singletons; the top ten hold roughly 2%. The time point here: pretreatment peripheral blood. The CDR3 runs 14 residues. Germline V gives CDR1 SGHRS, CDR2 YFSETQ. The germline V and J ends were trimmed by 2 bases and 7 bases, with 16 bases remaining between them. Points on this clone: Its antigen is still unknown.

Sequences were derived from PBMCs, sampled around atezolizumab (anti-PD-L1) treatment. The sequence came from a man between 60 and 75 years old with urothelial cancer. The V and J genes are TRBV5-1 and TRBJ2-7, with D maybe TRBD2 (5 bases). CDR3 region: CASSLSSAEREQYF. CDR3 bases: TGCGCCAGCAGCTTAAGTAGCGCGGAGCGGGAGCAGTACTTC. The full variable domain, with the rest looked up from reference TRBV5-1 and TRBJ2-7, is KAGVTQTPRYLIKTRGQQVTLSCSPISGHRSVSWYQQTPGQGLQFLFEYFSETQRNKGNFPGRFSGRQFSNSRSEMNVSTLELGDSALYLCASSLSSAEREQYFGPGTRLTVT.